A selection of T cell receptor beta chains follows, all from one sample in a study of blood T cell repertoires in COVID-19. Produced via immunoSEQ multiplex PCR; TCRdb's table is partial and in-frame only. The repertoire has 180,000 or so clones, about 86% of them found once; the top ten carry roughly 3%. The sample taken for sequencing was peripheral blood. The receptor set was obtained from a human donor with acute or convalescent COVID-19. The donor label of this sample is uncertain. Both conserved end residues are part of each CDR3. Fields, in order: V gene, D gene, clone size, J gene, CDR3 protein, CDR3 DNA. A D gene is named only where the DNA matches it firmly. Rows give clone size only sometimes, using once, few, many, or a class for an expanded clone.

>TRBV11-3|NA|NA|TRBJ2-1
CASSLGQTGVEQFF
TGTGCCAGCAGCTTAGGCCAGACAGGAGTTGAGCAGTTCTTC
>TRBV2|TRBD2|once|TRBJ2-3
CASLTSGGGQTQYF
TGTGCCAGCCTAACTAGCGGGGGGGGGCAGACGCAGTATTTT
>TRBV6-1|NA|NA|TRBJ2-1
CASSEMWQGPGNEQFF
TGTGCCAGCAGTGAAATGTGGCAGGGGCCTGGTAATGAGCAGTTCTTC
>TRBV5-1|TRBD1|NA|TRBJ1-6
CASRPGTGGNSPLHF
TGCGCCAGCAGGCCCGGGACAGGGGGCAATTCACCCCTCCACTTT
>TRBV11-3|TRBD2|NA|TRBJ2-1
CASSLETSGGAPEQFF
TGTGCCAGCAGCTTAGAGACTAGCGGGGGGGCCCCTGAGCAGTTCTTC
>TRBV5-6|NA|NA|TRBJ2-7
CASSLTESSYEQYF
TGTGCCAGCAGCTTGACTGAGAGCTCCTACGAGCAGTACTTC
>TRBV28|NA|NA|TRBJ2-7
CASSSAGGRSYEQYF
TGTGCCAGCAGTAGTGCGGGTGGGCGGTCCTACGAGCAGTACTTC
>TRBV30|NA|once|TRBJ1-2
CAWSPRFDYGYTF
TGTGCCTGGAGTCCTAGGTTCGACTATGGCTACACCTTC
>TRBV29-1|NA|NA|TRBJ2-7
CSVVNRQGGYEQYF
TGCAGCGTTGTTAATCGCCAGGGCGGATACGAGCAGTACTTC
>TRBV7-2|TRBD2|NA|TRBJ2-1
CASRPGLVYNEQFF
TGTGCCAGCAGGCCGGGACTAGTATACAATGAGCAGTTCTTC
>TRBV5-1|NA|NA|TRBJ2-5
CASSLALAEETQYF
TGCGCCAGCAGCTTGGCCCTAGCCGAAGAGACCCAGTACTTC
>TRBV9|TRBD2|NA|TRBJ2-2
CASSVPLAGRWTGELFF
TGTGCCAGCAGCGTGCCCCTAGCGGGGAGATGGACCGGGGAGCTGTTTTTT
>TRBV11-1|NA|NA|TRBJ2-5
CASSLGGGETQYF
TGTGCCAGCAGCTTAGGCGGTGGGGAGACCCAGTACTTC